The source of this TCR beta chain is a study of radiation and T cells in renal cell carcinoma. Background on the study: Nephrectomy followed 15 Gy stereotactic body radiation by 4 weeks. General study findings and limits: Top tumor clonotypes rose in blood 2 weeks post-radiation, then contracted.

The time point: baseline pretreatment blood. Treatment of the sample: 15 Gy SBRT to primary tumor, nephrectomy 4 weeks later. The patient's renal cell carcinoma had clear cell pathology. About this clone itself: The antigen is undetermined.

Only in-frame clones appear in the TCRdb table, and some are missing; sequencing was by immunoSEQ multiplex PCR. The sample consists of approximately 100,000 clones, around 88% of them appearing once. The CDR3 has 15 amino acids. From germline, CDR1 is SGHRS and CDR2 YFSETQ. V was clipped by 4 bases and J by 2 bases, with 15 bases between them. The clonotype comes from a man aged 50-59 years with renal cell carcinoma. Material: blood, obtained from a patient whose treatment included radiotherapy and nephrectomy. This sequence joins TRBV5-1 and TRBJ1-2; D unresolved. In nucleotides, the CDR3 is TGCGCCAGCAGCGAGACCCCCGGACTCAACTATGGCTACACCTTC. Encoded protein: CASSETPGLNYGYTF.